Listed here are 28 T cell receptor beta chains from one sample, sequenced in a study of cytomegalovirus exposure and HLA in healthy donors. PCR used 60 Vbeta primers and 13 Jbeta primers. Clones were sequenced by immunoSEQ multiplex PCR, and TCRdb holds only the in-frame ones, with some missing. The repertoire holds roughly 100,000 clones, with less than 80% as singletons. The sequenced sample was PBMCs. These receptors were taken from a man younger than 45 in good health and CMV-seropositive.

A few counts support this clone. The gene calls are TRBV7-2 and TRBJ2-3; no firm D call. Trimming cost V 2 bases and J 2 bases, with 2 bases left between them. The CDR3 loop spans 12 amino acids. The germline V gene encodes CDR1 SGHTA and CDR2 FQGNSA. This chain's CDR3 is CASSLYTDTQYF. DNA of the CDR3: TGTGCCAGCAGCTTATACACAGATACGCAGTATTTT.

The gene calls are TRBV2 and TRBJ1-4; TRBD1 is a possible D gene (5 bases). CDR3 length: 13 amino acids. Between the trimmed V and J ends, which lost 4 bases and 6 bases, there was a span of 9 bases. Germline V lookup: CDR1 SNHLY, CDR2 FYNNEI. The CDR3 here is CASSGGLYEKLFF. The DNA for the CDR3 is TGTGCCAGCAGTGGGGGCCTCTATGAAAAACTGTTTTTT.

This chain links TRBV18 with TRBJ2-7; the match to TRBD1 covers 10 bases. The germline V gene has CDR1 KGHSH and CDR2 LQKENI. The CDR3 runs to 15 residues. The junction had 11 bases not matched to a gene; V was cut back by 5 bases and J by 7 bases. In nucleotides, the CDR3 is TGTGCCAGCTCAAAAGGGACAGGGGAACTTGGAGAGCAGTACTTC. Translating it yields CASSKGTGELGEQYF.

This clone was detected only a few times. The rearrangement links TRBV5-6 to TRBJ1-2; tentative D call: TRBD1 (5 bases). Germline-derived CDR1 and CDR2 are SGHDT and YYEEEE. V lost 3 bases and J 7 bases, leaving 22 bases between the germline ends. This CDR3 comprises 16 residues. CDR3 DNA sequence: TGTGCCAGCAGCTCCGTCCTCGAAGGGGCCTTGGGTGGCTACACCTTC. Amino acid sequence: CASSSVLEGALGGYTF.

This sequence joins TRBV7-9 and TRBJ2-7; D may be TRBD2 (5 bases). V gave up 5 bases and J gave up 2 bases, with 13 bases separating them. This CDR3 has 14 residues. CDR1 is SEHNR, CDR2 FQNEAQ, per germline (reference sequence). CDR3: CASSPHKRTYEQYF. The CDR3 coding sequence is TGTGCCAGCAGCCCACACAAGCGGACCTACGAGCAGTACTTC.

This clone was detected a few times. The chain links TRBV19 to TRBJ2-7; 7 bases align to TRBD1. From germline, CDR1 is LNHDA and CDR2 SQIVND (reference sequence). The CDR3 has 15 amino acids. V trimming: 3 bases; J trimming: 2 bases; junction bases outside the gene matches: 7. The CDR3 loop reads CASSMAGTAPYEQYF. CDR3 in DNA: TGTGCCAGTAGTATGGCCGGGACAGCCCCCTACGAGCAGTACTTC.

In this sample, this clone turned up a few times. This chain uses TRBV14 with TRBJ2-7, with TRBD1 matching 11 bases. Germline V gene sequence: CDR1 SGHDN, CDR2 FVKESK. The CDR3 runs 19 residues. The V gene end was trimmed by 3 bases and the J gene end by 1 base; junction bases not matched to a gene: 14. CDR3 sequence reads: CASSHPPNRRDRGSYEQYF. DNA for the CDR3: TGTGCCAGCAGCCATCCCCCAAACCGAAGGGACAGGGGGTCCTACGAGCAGTACTTC.

The rearrangement uses TRBV7-9 and TRBJ1-2; perhaps TRBD1 as D (6 bases). The V gene lost 7 bases and the J gene lost 4 bases, with 13 bases spanning the gap. CDR1 SEHNR and CDR2 FQNEAQ come from the germline V gene (reference sequence). The CDR3 contains 13 residues. CDR3: CASTPGQLYGYTF. The DNA of the CDR3 is TGTGCCAGCACCCCCGGACAGCTCTATGGCTACACCTTC.

This chain joins TRBV16 and TRBJ2-3, with TRBD1 as a possible D gene (6 bases). Trimming removed 5 bases at V and 2 bases at J, with 11 bases between. Germline values: CDR1 KGHSY, CDR2 FQNENV. The CDR3 is 14 amino acids. The CDR3 DNA sequence: TGTGCCAGCAGCTCGGACAGCAACACAGATACGCAGTATTTT. Translated: CASSSDSNTDTQYF.

The chain combines TRBV9 with TRBJ1-6; possible D gene TRBD1, 6 bases. This CDR3 is built from 16 residues. The V end lost 3 bases, the J end lost 0 bases, and 10 bases lay between the germline ends. Germline V lookup: CDR1 SGDLS, CDR2 YYNGEE. CDR3 protein: CASSDGTTSYNSPLHF. DNA for the CDR3: TGTGCCAGCAGCGACGGGACAACCTCCTATAATTCACCCCTCCACTTT.

The V and J genes are TRBV2 and TRBJ2-4, with D hard to call. This CDR3 is built from 13 residues. V dropped 4 bases and J dropped 7 bases, with 11 bases sitting between them. Germline V gene data show CDR1 as SNHLY and CDR2 as FYNNEI. CDR3 sequence reads: CASSVQATNIQYF. The CDR3 region has the DNA TGTGCCAGCAGTGTTCAGGCTACCAACATTCAGTACTTC.

This clone was picked up a small number of times. The DNA of the CDR3 is TGTGCCAGCAGTTTATTGTGGCAGGGTGAAGCTTTCTTT. Translation: CASSLLWQGEAFF. The chain uses TRBV27 and TRBJ1-1, with D possibly TRBD1 on 5 matching bases. The CDR3 length is 13 residues. Germline CDR1 is MNHEY and CDR2 is SMNVEV (reference sequence). V dropped 1 base and J dropped 7 bases, with 10 bases sitting between them.

The chain employs TRBV4-1 and TRBJ1-6; 7 positions agree with TRBD1. V dropped 4 bases and J dropped 4; count of bases not matched to a gene: 10. The germline gives CDR1 MGHRA, CDR2 YSYEKL. This CDR3 contains 17 residues. CDR3 region: CASSPRAGQMYNSPLHF. The DNA for the CDR3 is TGCGCCAGCAGCCCCCGGGCGGGACAGATGTATAATTCACCCCTCCACTTT.

This clone was picked up a small number of times. The chain joins TRBV28 to TRBJ2-1; the D gene is possibly TRBD2 (5 bases). V was cut by 7 bases and J by 9 bases, with 16 bases left in between. Germline CDR1 and CDR2: MDHEN and SYDVKM. The length of the CDR3 is 13 residues. The CDR3 DNA reads TGTGCCAGCATCAGCGGTAGCCGGGGTGAGCAGTTCTTC. Its protein product is CASISGSRGEQFF.

The chain carries TRBV6-6 and TRBJ2-7; 9 nucleotides align to TRBD1. V lost 10 bases and J lost 3; bases outside the gene matches: 4. This CDR3 is 12 amino acids long. CDR1 and CDR2 (germline): MNHNY, SVGAGI (reference sequence). The CDR3 spells CATQGADYEQYF. The CDR3 DNA sequence: TGTGCCACACAGGGGGCTGACTACGAGCAGTACTTC.

This sequence joins TRBV19 and TRBJ1-2; D perhaps matches TRBD1 (5 bases). Deletions cut 2 bases from V and 4 bases from J, with 14 bases between. Germline CDR1 LNHDA, CDR2 SQIVND (reference sequence). The CDR3 contains 15 residues. CDR3 sequence: CASSINGGESYGYTF. CDR3 nucleotide sequence: TGTGCCAGTAGTATAAATGGGGGGGAATCCTATGGCTACACCTTC.

This chain connects TRBV21-1 to TRBJ2-5; the tabulated D call, TRBD2, remains unverified against the DNA. TRBV21-1 is reported as a pseudogene. This CDR3 contains 16 residues. Here the CDR3 reads CASSITSGGHQETQYF. CDR3 in DNA: TGTGCCAGCAGCATTACTAGCGGGGGCCACCAAGAGACCCAGTACTTC.

V and J are TRBV5-1 and TRBJ1-1; 8 bases fit TRBD1. The CDR3 is made up of 12 amino acids. Germline trimming cut 1 base from V and 10 bases from J; bases unmatched to any gene: 3. The germline V gene has CDR1 SGHRS and CDR2 YFSETQ. CDR3 protein: CASSLLQGAAFF. The DNA for the CDR3 is TGCGCCAGCAGCTTGCTCCAGGGGGCAGCTTTCTTT.

The CDR3 sequence: CASSRQGRGMNTEAFF. As DNA, the CDR3 is TGTGCCAGCAGTCGACAGGGGAGGGGTATGAACACTGAAGCTTTCTTT. The rearrangement joins TRBV6-6 to TRBJ1-1, with 8 bases matching TRBD1. Germline trimming cut 5 bases from V and 0 bases from J; bases unmatched to any gene: 8. CDR3 length: 16 amino acids. Germline V gene data show CDR1 as MNHNY and CDR2 as SVGAGI (reference sequence).

The chain employs TRBV5-1 and TRBJ2-1, with 14 nucleotides matching TRBD2. The CDR3 has 16 amino acids. Germline loops: CDR1 SGHRS, CDR2 YFSETQ. The ends lost 5 bases at V and 7 bases at J; junction bases unmatched: 8. The CDR3, as DNA: TGCGCCAGCAGGAGACTAGCGGGGGGGCCGTCAAATGAGCAGTTCTTC. It specifies CASRRLAGGPSNEQFF.

This clone was counted once. The V call is TRBV5-5, the J call TRBJ2-3, with 11 nucleotides matching TRBD2. CDR1 is SGHKS, CDR2 YYEKEE, per germline (reference sequence). The CDR3 is made up of 18 amino acids. Losses at the gene ends were 3 bases for V and 5 bases for J; bases not matched to a gene: 14. In nucleotides, the CDR3 is TGTGCCAGCAGCTATCAACCCCTAGCGGGGGGCCCGGTAGATACGCAGTATTTT. Translating it yields CASSYQPLAGGPVDTQYF.

The V call is TRBV18, the J call TRBJ1-1; TRBD1 matches at 10 bases. Germline trimming cut 6 bases from V and 11 bases from J; bases unmatched to any gene: 6. The CDR3 loop spans 12 amino acids. The V gene's germline CDR1 is KGHSH and CDR2 LQKENI. CDR3 in amino acids: CASSPDRGLAFF. CDR3 in DNA: TGTGCCAGCTCGCCCGACAGGGGGCTTGCTTTCTTT.

This clone was recorded a few times. The CDR3 bases are TGTGCCAGCAGTTTAGGGGGGGACTCCACCGGGGAGCTGTTTTTT. This encodes CASSLGGDSTGELFF. The chain employs TRBV27 and TRBJ2-2; 7 bases map to TRBD2. Germline V gives CDR1 MNHEY, CDR2 SMNVEV (reference sequence). The CDR3 contains 15 residues. J gave up 4 bases and V 2 bases, and 4 bases lay outside the gene matches.

CDR3 protein: CASSPSGGAAGELFF. CDR3 DNA: TGTGCCAGCAGTCCTAGCGGGGGGGCCGCCGGGGAGCTGTTTTTT. The chain recombines TRBV11-1 with TRBJ2-2; 12 nucleotides agree with TRBD2. The trim removed 6 bases at V and 6 bases at J, leaving 5 bases unmatched. Germline CDR1 is SGHAT and CDR2 is FQDESV (reference sequence). The CDR3 spans 15 residues.

The chain uses TRBV6-6 and TRBJ2-5; 8 bases match TRBD1. CDR3 length equals 15 residues. From germline, CDR1 is MNHNY and CDR2 SVGAGI (reference sequence). With V trimmed by 4 bases and J by 1 base, 5 bases remained unmatched. The chain's CDR3 is CASSSRTGGQETQYF. The CDR3 coding sequence is TGTGCCAGCAGTTCCCGCACAGGGGGCCAAGAGACCCAGTACTTC.

This chain uses TRBV5-1 with TRBJ1-1; a possible D gene is TRBD1 (6 bases). This CDR3 is 14 amino acids long. Per the germline V gene, CDR1 is SGHRS and CDR2 is YFSETQ. Trimming took off 3 bases at V and 3 bases at J, with 12 bases between the two ends. CDR3 nucleotides: TGCGCCAGCAGCTGGACTCAGGGGTACACTGAAGCTTTCTTT. Amino acid sequence: CASSWTQGYTEAFF.

This clone occurred a few times. CDR3 sequence: CASKGARENQPQHF. The CDR3 nucleotides are TGTGCCAGTAAGGGGGCCAGGGAGAATCAGCCCCAGCATTTT. The V call is TRBV19, the J call TRBJ1-5; 7 positions agree with TRBD1. The ends lost 7 bases at V and 4 bases at J; junction bases unmatched: 7. In germline, CDR1 is LNHDA, CDR2 SQIVND (reference sequence). The CDR3 runs to 14 residues.

V and J are TRBV7-9 and TRBJ2-5, with D possibly TRBD1 on 6 matching bases. This CDR3 is built from 15 residues. The germline V gene encodes CDR1 SEHNR and CDR2 FQNEAQ (reference sequence). The V gene lost 4 bases and the J gene lost 6 bases, with 18 bases spanning the gap. The CDR3 spells CASSYTRGEGKTQYF. CDR3 sequence (DNA): TGTGCCAGCAGCTATACCAGGGGCGAGGGCAAGACCCAGTACTTC.